These T cell receptor beta chains were read from a single sample in a study of blood T cell repertoires in COVID-19. The protocol was immunoSEQ multiplex PCR, while the TCRdb copy is restricted to in-frame clones and leaves out a portion. The sample consists of about 200,000 clones, 75% to 85% of them appearing once. Sequenced sample: peripheral blood. The receptor source for this set is a human donor in a cohort sampled during active COVID-19. Each CDR3 is given with its conserved first and last residue. D genes are given only for firm matches. Rows give clone size only sometimes, using once, few, many, or a class for an expanded clone.

-	15	TRBV7-2	few	TRBJ2-2	CASSLASLNTGELFF	TGTGCCAGCAGCTTAGCATCTTTGAACACCGGGGAGCTGTTTTTT
-	17	TRBV30	-	TRBJ2-5	CAWSVPLSAEWQETQYF	TGTGCCTGGAGTGTACCCCTGAGTGCCGAGTGGCAAGAGACCCAGTACTTC
TRBD2	16	TRBV19	few	TRBJ2-2	CASSIGTSGRGGELFF	TGTGCCAGTAGTATAGGTACTAGCGGGAGAGGCGGGGAGCTGTTTTTT
TRBD2	19	TRBV19	-	TRBJ2-1	CASSIDHRRTSGKYNEQFF	TGTGCCAGTAGTATAGATCACCGCCGGACTAGCGGGAAGTACAATGAGCAGTTCTTC
-	15	TRBV28	-	TRBJ1-2	CASSWGDSRNYGYTF	TGTGCCAGCAGTTGGGGGGATAGCCGTAACTATGGCTACACCTTC
TRBD2	19	TRBV27	-	TRBJ2-2	CASSPRPPWTSGSPGELFF	TGTGCCAGCAGTCCGCGACCTCCTTGGACTAGCGGGAGTCCCGGGGAGCTGTTTTTT
-	14	TRBV23-1	-	TRBJ2-3	CASSVLASTDTQYF	TGCGCCAGCAGCGTTTTGGCCAGCACAGATACGCAGTATTTT
-	18	TRBV3-1/TRBV3-2	-	TRBJ1-6	CASSPRTPTSSYNSPLHF	TGTGCCAGCAGCCCGAGGACTCCCACGAGCTCCTATAATTCACCCCTCCACTTT
-	15	TRBV6-2/TRBV6-3	many	TRBJ1-2	CASSYSKDTIYGYTF	TGTGCCAGCAGTTACTCGAAGGACACCATCTATGGCTACACCTTC
-	13	TRBV19	few	TRBJ2-7	CASSISGHTQQYF	TGTGCCAGTAGTATATCCGGACACACTCAGCAGTACTTC